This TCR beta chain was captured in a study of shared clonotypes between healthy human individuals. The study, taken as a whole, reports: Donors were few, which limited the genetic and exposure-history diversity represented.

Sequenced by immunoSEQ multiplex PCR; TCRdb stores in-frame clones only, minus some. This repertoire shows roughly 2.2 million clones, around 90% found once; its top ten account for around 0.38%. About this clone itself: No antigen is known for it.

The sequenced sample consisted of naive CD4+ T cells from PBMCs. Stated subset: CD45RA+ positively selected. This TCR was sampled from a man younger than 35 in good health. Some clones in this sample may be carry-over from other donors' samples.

The CDR3: CASSAGPSLETQYF. The CDR3 bases are TGTGCCAGCAGCGCGGGACCTTCTCTAGAGACCCAGTACTTC. V gene TRBV9 combines with J gene TRBJ2-5; D tentatively fits TRBD1 or TRBD2 (5 bases each). The V gene's germline CDR1 is SGDLS and CDR2 YYNGEE. Trimming removed 3 bases at V and 4 bases at J, with 13 bases between. The length of the CDR3 is 14 residues.